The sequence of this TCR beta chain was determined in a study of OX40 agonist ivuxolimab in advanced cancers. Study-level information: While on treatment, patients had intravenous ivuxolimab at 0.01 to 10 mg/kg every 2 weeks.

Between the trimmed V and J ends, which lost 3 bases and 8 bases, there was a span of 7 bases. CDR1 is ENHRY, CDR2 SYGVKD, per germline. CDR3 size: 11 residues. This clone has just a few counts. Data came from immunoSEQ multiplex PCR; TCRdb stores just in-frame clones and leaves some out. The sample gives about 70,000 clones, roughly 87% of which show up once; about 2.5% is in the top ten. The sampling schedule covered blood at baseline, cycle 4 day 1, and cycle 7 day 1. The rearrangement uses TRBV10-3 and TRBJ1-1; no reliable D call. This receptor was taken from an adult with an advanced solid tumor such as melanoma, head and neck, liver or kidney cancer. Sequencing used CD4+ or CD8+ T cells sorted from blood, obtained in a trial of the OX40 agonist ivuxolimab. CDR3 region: CAISELTEAFF. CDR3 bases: TGTGCCATCAGTGAATTGACAGAAGCTTTCTTT.